This T cell receptor (beta chain) was captured in a study of blood T cell repertoires in COVID-19. The overall study: COVID-19 samples from acute and convalescent phases originated in the United States, Italy and Spain. The cDNA or gDNA used as material had been derived from T cells, B-cell-depleted T cells, or PBMCs.

Original processing methods: Counts of nucleated cells, estimated from reference gene primer amplification, were obtained. Only in-frame clones appear in the TCRdb table, and some are missing; sequencing was by immunoSEQ multiplex PCR. D and trimming were read from the DNA, whereas the V and J calls and clone size are those reported in that table. The sample lists approximately 200,000 clones; roughly 84% were seen once. In germline, CDR1 is SGHRS, CDR2 YFSETQ. The J segment lost 7 bases and the V segment lost 2 bases, leaving 8 bases of the junction unmatched. The CDR3 is 15 amino acids. The chain combines TRBV5-1 with TRBJ2-1, with 8 bases aligning to TRBD1. The sequenced material came from peripheral blood. The source is a woman aged 55-70 years who had recovered from COVID-19. The CDR3 region is CASSFSGQGLNEQFF. CDR3 nucleotides: TGCGCCAGCAGCTTTTCCGGACAGGGTTTGAATGAGCAGTTCTTC.